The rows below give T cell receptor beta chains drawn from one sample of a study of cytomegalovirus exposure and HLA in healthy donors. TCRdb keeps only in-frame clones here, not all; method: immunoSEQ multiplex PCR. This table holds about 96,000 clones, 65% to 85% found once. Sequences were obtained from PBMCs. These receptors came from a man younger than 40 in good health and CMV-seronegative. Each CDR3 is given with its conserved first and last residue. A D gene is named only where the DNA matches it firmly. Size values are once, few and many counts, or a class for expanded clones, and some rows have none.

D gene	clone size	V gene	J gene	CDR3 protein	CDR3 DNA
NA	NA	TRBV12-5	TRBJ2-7	CASGLVLGLNYEQYF	TGTGCTAGTGGTTTGGTACTGGGACTTAACTACGAGCAGTACTTC
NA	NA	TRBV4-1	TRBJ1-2	CASSQGSGYGYTF	TGCGCCAGCAGCCAAGGCAGTGGCTATGGCTACACCTTC
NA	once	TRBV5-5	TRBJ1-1	CASIWGTTNTEAFF	TGTGCCAGCATCTGGGGGACAACGAACACTGAAGCTTTCTTT
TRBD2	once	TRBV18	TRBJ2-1	CASSPTSGGHNEQFF	TGTGCCAGCTCACCTACTAGCGGGGGACACAATGAGCAGTTCTTC
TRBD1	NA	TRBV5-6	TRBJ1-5	CASSLIRATGVGQPQHF	TGTGCCAGCAGCCTCATTAGAGCCACAGGGGTAGGTCAGCCCCAGCATTTT
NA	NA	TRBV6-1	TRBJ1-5	CASRWGLDQPQHF	TGTGCCAGCAGATGGGGGCTAGATCAGCCCCAGCATTTT
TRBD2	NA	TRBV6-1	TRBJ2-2	CASSGSGGATGELFF	TGTGCCAGCAGTGGGAGCGGGGGGGCCACCGGGGAGCTGTTTTTT
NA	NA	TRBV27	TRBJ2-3	CASSFKTAADTQYF	TGTGCCAGCAGTTTCAAGACAGCAGCAGATACGCAGTATTTT
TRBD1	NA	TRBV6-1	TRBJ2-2	CAGKTGVYTGELFF	TGTGCCGGGAAGACAGGGGTATACACCGGGGAGCTGTTTTTT
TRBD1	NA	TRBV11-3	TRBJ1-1	CASSSDRGHMNTEAFF	TGTGCCAGCAGCTCCGACAGGGGGCACATGAACACTGAAGCTTTCTTT
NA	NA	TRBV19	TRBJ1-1	CASSMGIEAFF	TGTGCCAGTAGTATGGGCATTGAAGCTTTCTTT
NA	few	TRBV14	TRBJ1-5	CASSQEGGAQHF	TGTGCCAGCAGCCAAGAAGGGGGGGCCCAGCATTTT
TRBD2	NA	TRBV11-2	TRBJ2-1	CASSSTGGVYEQFF	TGTGCCAGCAGCTCAACGGGGGGGGTGTATGAGCAGTTCTTC
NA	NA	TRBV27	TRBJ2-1	CASCTNLVVVDEQFF	TGTGCCAGTTGTACGAACCTAGTGGTCGTCGATGAGCAGTTCTTC
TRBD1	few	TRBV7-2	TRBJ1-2	CASSFQGANYGYTF	TGTGCCAGCAGCTTTCAGGGGGCTAACTATGGCTACACCTTC
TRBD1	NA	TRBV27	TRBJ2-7	CASSGPGQATYEQYF	TGTGCCAGCAGCGGTCCCGGACAGGCGACCTACGAGCAGTACTTC
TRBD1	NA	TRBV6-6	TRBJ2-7	CASGTATYEQYF	TGTGCCTCCGGGACAGCCACCTACGAGCAGTACTTC
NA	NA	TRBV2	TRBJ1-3	CASSVGGRDTIYF	TGTGCCAGCAGTGTGGGAGGGCGCGACACCATATATTTT
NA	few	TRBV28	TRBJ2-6	CASSLGDSGANVLTF	TGTGCCAGCAGCCTCGGTGACTCTGGGGCCAACGTCCTGACTTTC
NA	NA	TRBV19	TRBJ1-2	CASSIGATGFYGYTF	TGTGCCAGTAGTATTGGGGCCACAGGGTTCTATGGCTACACCTTC
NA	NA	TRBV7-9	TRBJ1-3	CASQPGENTIYF	TGTGCCAGCCAACCCGGGGAGAACACCATATATTTT
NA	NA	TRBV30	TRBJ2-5	CAWSVRAQETQYF	TGTGCCTGGAGTGTTAGAGCTCAAGAGACCCAGTACTTC
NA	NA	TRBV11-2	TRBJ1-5	CASSFLPGDQPQHF	TGTGCCAGCAGCTTCTTACCAGGGGATCAGCCCCAGCATTTT
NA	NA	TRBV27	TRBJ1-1	CASIPPGLYTEAFF	TGTGCCAGCATCCCGCCGGGACTGTACACTGAAGCTTTCTTT
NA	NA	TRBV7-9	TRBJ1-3	CASSLLSGNTIYF	TGTGCCAGCAGCTTACTCTCTGGAAACACCATATATTTT
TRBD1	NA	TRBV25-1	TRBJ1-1	CASSDPGQVTEAFF	TGTGCCAGCAGTGACCCCGGACAGGTTACTGAAGCTTTCTTT
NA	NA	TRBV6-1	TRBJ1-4	CASSDGQIDEKLFF	TGTGCCAGCAGTGACGGACAGATTGATGAAAAACTGTTTTTT
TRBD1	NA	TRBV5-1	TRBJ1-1	CASSRGQGKNTEAFF	TGCGCCAGCAGCCGGGGACAGGGGAAGAACACTGAAGCTTTCTTT
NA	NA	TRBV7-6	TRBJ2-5	CASSPAGTTQYF	TGTGCCAGCAGCCCCGCGGGGACGACCCAGTACTTC
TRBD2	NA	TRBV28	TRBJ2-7	CASSGGGSWDEQYF	TGTGCCAGCAGTGGCGGGGGGTCCTGGGACGAGCAGTACTTC
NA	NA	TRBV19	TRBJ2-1	CASSGATGYNEQFF	TGTGCCAGTAGTGGGGCCACCGGGTACAATGAGCAGTTCTTC
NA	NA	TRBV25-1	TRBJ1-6	CASCSWSAGNSPLHF	TGTGCCAGCTGTTCCTGGTCCGCGGGTAATTCACCCCTCCACTTT
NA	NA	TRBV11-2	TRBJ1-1	CASSLDRNTEAFF	TGTGCCAGCAGCTTAGATAGGAACACTGAAGCTTTCTTT
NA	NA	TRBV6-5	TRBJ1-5	CASSYNRDNQPQHF	TGTGCCAGCAGTTACAACAGGGACAATCAGCCCCAGCATTTT
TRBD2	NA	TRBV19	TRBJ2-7	CASSSGGHYEQYF	TGTGCCAGCTCTAGCGGGGGACACTACGAGCAGTACTTC
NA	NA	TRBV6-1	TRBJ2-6	CASTASSGANVLTF	TGTGCCAGTACGGCTAGCTCTGGGGCCAACGTCCTGACTTTC
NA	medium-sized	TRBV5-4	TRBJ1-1	CASSLGLTNTEAFF	TGTGCCAGCAGCCTGGGACTCACGAACACTGAAGCTTTCTTT